This entry is about one T cell receptor (beta chain). Its target is unknown. The sample belongs to a study of T cell repertoires in cytomegalovirus infection. General study results and limits: Summed frequency of shared TCR beta families picked out CMV carriers who also had the relevant HLA.

Per the germline V gene, CDR1 is MGHRA and CDR2 is YSYEKL. The V end was cut by 1 base, the J end by 2 bases, with 12 bases between. The CDR3 consists of 15 residues. TCRdb reanalysed the reads using MiXCR and keeps one entry per CDR3 protein. The data contain tens of thousands of distinct CDR3 sequences, about a third of them singletons. The specimen was PBMCs, sequenced either directly or after in vitro stimulation (not recorded which). V and J are TRBV4-1 and TRBJ2-7; tentative D call: TRBD1 (5 bases). The TCR was taken from a human donor in good health (CMV status not recorded). Some clones in this sample may be carry-over from other donors' samples. CDR3 DNA sequence: TGCGCCAGCAGCCAAGTGGGGCGGTCCACCTACGAGCAGTACTTC. Protein product: CASSQVGRSTYEQYF.